These 23 T cell receptor beta chains share one sample of origin, sequenced in a study of shared clonotypes between healthy human individuals. Assay used: immunoSEQ multiplex PCR; TCRdb lists only in-frame clones, some missing. The sample includes some 1 million clones, about three quarters of them seen just once. Sequences were obtained from memory CD4+ T cells sorted from blood. Specified subset: CD45RA-negative fraction. These receptor sequences come from a young man in good health.

The chain joins TRBV10-3 to TRBJ2-7; D not certain. Germline values: CDR1 ENHRY, CDR2 SYGVKD. The CDR3 is 15 residues long. With 3 bases removed from V and 1 base from J, the gap between germline ends came to 13 bases. This chain's CDR3 is CAISDVGGMSYEQYF. For the CDR3, the DNA is TGTGCCATCAGTGATGTAGGCGGCATGTCCTACGAGCAGTACTTC.

The chain is built from TRBV28 and TRBJ2-7, with 10 nucleotides matching TRBD1. The ends lost 5 bases at V and 5 bases at J; junction bases unmatched: 9. CDR1 and CDR2 from the germline V gene are MDHEN and SYDVKM. The CDR3 is 15 residues long. CDR3 sequence: CASSAFDRGLNEQYF. In DNA form, the CDR3 reads TGTGCCAGCAGTGCATTCGACAGGGGGCTAAACGAGCAGTACTTC.

This clone was found a few times. Because the CDR3's place on the DNA is in doubt, the DNA is left out and the CDR3 is given as listed by TCRdb. The chain has TRBV15 and TRBJ2-2; the table assigns TRBD2, which was not confirmed against the DNA. The length of the CDR3 is 14 amino acids, counting both ends. CDR1 and CDR2 from the germline V gene are LNHNV and YYDKDF (reference sequence). This chain's CDR3 is CATSSVRRAGELFF.

The rearrangement uses TRBV2 and TRBJ2-3; 8 bases are a match to TRBD2. Germline CDR1 reads SNHLY; CDR2 reads FYNNEI. This CDR3 has 15 residues. The trim removed 1 base at V and 1 base at J, leaving 1 base unmatched. This chain's CDR3 is CASSEERGRTDTQYF. The CDR3 DNA reads as TGTGCCAGCAGTGAAGAGCGGGGGCGCACAGATACGCAGTATTTT. Based on the CDR3 plus reference TRBV2 and TRBJ2-3, the full variable domain is EPEVTQTPSHQVTQMGQEVILRCVPISNHLYFYWYRQILGQKVEFLVSFYNNEISEKSEIFDDQFSVERPDGSNFTLKIRSTKLEDSAMYFCASSEERGRTDTQYFGPGTRLTVL.

This clone showed up just a few times. V gene TRBV2 combines with J gene TRBJ2-7; 8 bases agree with TRBD1. The V segment lost 5 bases and the J segment 6 bases; nucleotides outside the gene matches: 6. The CDR3 consists of 13 residues. Germline CDR1 and CDR2: SNHLY and FYNNEI. The CDR3 region has the DNA TGTGCCAGCAGTTCGGACAGGGAGGTCGAGCAGTACTTC. Translating gives CASSSDREVEQYF. The whole variable domain, filled in from reference TRBV2 and TRBJ2-7, reads EPEVTQTPSHQVTQMGQEVILRCVPISNHLYFYWYRQILGQKVEFLVSFYNNEISEKSEIFDDQFSVERPDGSNFTLKIRSTKLEDSAMYFCASSSDREVEQYFGPGTRLTVT.

This clone came up once. The chain has TRBV7-9 and TRBJ1-6; D is uncertain. Per the germline V gene, CDR1 is SEHNR and CDR2 is FQNEAQ (reference sequence). Trimming removed 5 bases from V and 7 bases from J, with 9 bases in between. CDR3 length: 13 residues. The CDR3 loop is CASSTRLNSPLHF. The CDR3 DNA is TGTGCCAGCAGCACACGACTGAATTCACCCCTCCACTTT. Full variable domain (rest looked up from reference TRBV7-9 and TRBJ1-6): DTGVSQNPRHKITKRGQNVTFRCDPISEHNRLYWYRQTLGQGPEFLTYFQNEAQLEKSRLLSDRFSAERPKGSFSTLEIQRTEQGDSAMYLCASSTRLNSPLHFGNGTRLTVT.

This chain uses TRBV4-3 with TRBJ2-1, with D perhaps TRBD2 (5 bases). V dropped 4 bases and J dropped 7 bases, with 17 bases sitting between them. CDR1 is LGHNA, CDR2 YSLEER, per germline. This CDR3 has 15 amino acids. This chain's CDR3 is CASSLQEGLWNEQFF. CDR3 sequence (DNA): TGCGCCAGCAGCCTTCAAGAGGGCTTATGGAATGAGCAGTTCTTC.

The chain recombines TRBV9 with TRBJ2-1, with TRBD2 identical over 12 bases. The CDR3 has 17 residues. CDR1 is SGDLS and CDR2 is YYNGEE in the germline V gene. Losses at the gene ends were 4 bases for V and 7 bases for J; bases not matched to a gene: 12. CDR3 region: CASSLTTSGSRGNEQFF. In DNA form, the CDR3 reads TGTGCCAGCAGCCTGACGACTAGCGGGAGTCGGGGAAATGAGCAGTTCTTC.

This clone was picked up a small number of times. The chain uses TRBV20-1 and TRBJ2-3, with D perhaps matching TRBD2 (6 bases). Germline V lookup: CDR1 DFQATT, CDR2 SNEGSKA (reference sequence). V was cut by 4 bases and J by 6 bases, with 8 bases left in between. There are 11 residues in the CDR3. The CDR3 sequence is CSAKRVDTQYF. For the CDR3, the DNA is TGCAGTGCTAAGCGGGTGGATACGCAGTATTTT.

In the case of this clone: Its ends do not fully match the called genes, so a read error is possible. This chain connects TRBV18 to TRBJ2-2, with D unresolved. The CDR3 is made up of 14 amino acids. Germline V CDR1 and CDR2: KGHSH, LQKENI. The CDR3 sequence: CASSPTWTREELFF. For the CDR3, the DNA is TGTGCCAGCTCACCGACCTGGACGAGAGAGGAGTTGTTTTTT.

Worth noting for this clone: The same CDR3 also results from other DNA sequences found in this sample. The chain joins TRBV2 to TRBJ1-1, with D possibly TRBD1 on 5 matching bases. The CDR3 sequence is 13 residues long. Trimming pared 7 bases from V and 0 bases from J, leaving 9 bases between. Germline CDR1 reads SNHLY; CDR2 reads FYNNEI. CDR3 sequence (DNA): TGTGCCAGCATTGGACAAATGAACACTGAAGCTTTCTTT. This codes for CASIGQMNTEAFF.

This chain uses TRBV9 with TRBJ1-4; perhaps TRBD1 as D (5 bases). The CDR3 has 15 residues. Per the germline V gene, CDR1 is SGDLS and CDR2 is YYNGEE. V shed 3 bases and J shed 0 bases, with 9 bases lying between them. In DNA, the CDR3 is TGTGCCAGCAGCGATCCGACAGCAACTAATGAAAAACTGTTTTTT. Translated, it gives CASSDPTATNEKLFF.

The rearrangement joins TRBV4-3 to TRBJ2-3; D may match TRBD1 or TRBD2 (7 bases each). The CDR3 runs 18 residues. V lost 4 bases and J 2 bases, leaving 22 bases between the germline ends. CDR1 is LGHNA and CDR2 is YSLEER in the germline V gene. The CDR3 region has the DNA TGCGCCAGCAGCCGTTTGGCCCAGGGAGGGGGCACCACAGATACGCAGTATTTT. Amino acids: CASSRLAQGGGTTDTQYF.

This clone was seen a handful of times. The chain links TRBV7-6 to TRBJ2-1; D unresolved. CDR3 size: 12 residues. The V gene lost 6 bases and the J gene lost 9 bases, with 12 bases spanning the gap. Looked up from germline, CDR1 is SGHVS and CDR2 is FNYEAQ. The chain's CDR3 is CASSFQFGEQFF. The DNA for the CDR3 is TGTGCCAGCAGTTTCCAATTTGGTGAGCAGTTCTTC. Using reference TRBV7-6 and TRBJ2-1 for the parts outside the CDR3, the full variable domain is GAGVSQSPRYKVTKRGQDVALRCDPISGHVSLYWYRQALGQGPEFLTYFNYEAQQDKSGLPNDRFSAERPEGSISTLTIQRTEQRDSAMYRCASSFQFGEQFFGPGTRLTVL.

V and J are TRBV11-2 and TRBJ2-7; D could derive from TRBD1 or TRBD2 (5 bases each). Germline CDR1 SGHAT, CDR2 FQNNGV. V was clipped by 5 bases and J by 1 base, with 9 bases between them. CDR3 size: 13 residues. As DNA, the CDR3 is TGTGCCAGCAGCCCGGGACCGTCCTACGAGCAGTACTTC. This gives the protein CASSPGPSYEQYF.

Only a few counts were recorded for this clone. The V call is TRBV4-3, the J call TRBJ2-1; D is ambiguous. Trimming removed 4 bases from V and 1 base from J, with 5 bases in between. CDR1 is LGHNA, CDR2 YSLEER, per germline. CDR3 size: 13 residues. Here the CDR3 DNA reads TGCGCCAGCAGCCCCCAGTCCTACAATGAGCAGTTCTTC. As protein: CASSPQSYNEQFF.

The chain uses TRBV5-4 and TRBJ2-1; 8 nucleotides match TRBD2. Germline V gene data show CDR1 as SGHNT and CDR2 as YYREEE (reference sequence). The junction had 6 bases not matched to a gene; V was cut back by 1 base and J by 9 bases. This CDR3 contains 14 residues. CDR3 sequence reads: CASSLKSGSSEQFF. The CDR3 DNA is TGTGCCAGCAGCTTGAAAAGCGGGAGTAGTGAGCAGTTCTTC.

Remarks on this clone: This CDR3 is also generated by other DNA sequences in the sample. J is TRBJ1-3 and V is TRBV10-3, with a tentative D call TRBD1 (5 bases). The germline gives CDR1 ENHRY, CDR2 SYGVKD. This CDR3 contains 13 residues. The V gene lost 8 bases and the J gene lost 3 bases, with 11 bases spanning the gap. Here the CDR3 DNA reads TGTGCCATCCGCGACAGCAGTGGAAACACCATATATTTT. Translating gives CAIRDSSGNTIYF.

With respect to this clone: Other DNA sequences of this sample code for an identical CDR3. J is TRBJ1-6 and V is TRBV5-6; TRBD1 matches at 8 bases. Losses at the gene ends were 0 bases for V and 10 bases for J; bases not matched to a gene: 3. The CDR3 is 14 amino acids. Germline values: CDR1 SGHDT, CDR2 YYEEEE. CDR3 loop: CASSLDRGNSPLHF. CDR3 nucleotide sequence: TGTGCCAGCAGCTTGGACAGGGGGAACTCACCCCTCCACTTT.

This clone came up a few times. The genes are TRBV6-5 and TRBJ1-6; D ambiguous. The CDR3 is 12 residues long. V was cut by 6 bases and J by 10 bases, with 10 bases left in between. Germline-derived CDR1 and CDR2 are MNHEY and SVGAGI. The CDR3 spells CASSLVGSPLHF. DNA for the CDR3: TGTGCCAGCAGCCTAGTAGGATCACCCCTCCACTTT.

The V and J genes are TRBV5-4 and TRBJ2-1, with no clear D. Per the germline V gene, CDR1 is SGHNT and CDR2 is YYREEE (reference sequence). CDR3 length equals 12 residues. V shed 4 bases and J shed 8 bases, with 10 bases lying between them. CDR3 region: CASSLDRYEQFF. The CDR3 DNA follows: TGTGCCAGCAGCCTCGACCGATATGAGCAGTTCTTC.

This chain links TRBV5-4 with TRBJ2-3; D uncertain. Germline assignment: CDR1 SGHNT and CDR2 YYREEE (reference sequence). With 4 bases removed from V and 4 bases from J, the gap between germline ends came to 7 bases. This CDR3 is built from 12 residues. CDR3 nucleotides: TGTGCCAGCAGCACAACCTCAGATACGCAGTATTTT. This translates into CASSTTSDTQYF.

V gene TRBV5-4 combines with J gene TRBJ2-5, with 7 bases matching TRBD2. The V and J ends lost 6 bases and 1 base, in that order; junction bases with no gene match: 12. Germline CDR1 is SGHNT and CDR2 is YYREEE (reference sequence). This CDR3 contains 16 residues. Written as DNA, the CDR3 is TGTGCCAGCAAGGCGGTGGGCGGGGGATTCCAAGAGACCCAGTACTTC. This codes for CASKAVGGGFQETQYF.